This T cell receptor beta chain was identified in a study of spatial heterogeneity in lung cancer. As for the study in general: Those follow-up PBMC samples that were available underwent sequencing, at a median interval of about 22 months following resection. Compared with alpha-chain sequences, beta-chain sequences were consistently detected in greater numbers.

The V end lost 6 bases, the J end lost 9 bases, and 18 bases lay between the germline ends. The CDR3 runs 15 residues. The V gene's germline CDR1 is SEHNR and CDR2 FQNEAQ (reference sequence). Noted time point: blood at routine non-recurrence follow-up after resection. Whole RNA, which was extracted from tumor, nontumor lung tissue or frozen PBMC, was sequenced without any cell sorting. TCRdb fed the 5' RACE reads into MiXCR, producing one record per CDR3 protein. The sample has around 120,000 distinct CDR3 sequences, roughly an eighth seen once; the top ten hold about 15%. The chain combines TRBV7-9 with TRBJ1-6; D possibly corresponds to TRBD1 (5 bases). The receptor's source is a male donor with early-stage non-small cell lung cancer. Sequenced here: PBMCs, sampled at follow-up. CDR3 residues: CASSISGTEFSPLHF. The DNA for the CDR3 is TGTGCCAGCAGTATCTCCGGGACGGAGTTTTCACCCCTCCACTTT.